This is a list of T cell receptor beta chains from one sample in a study of CD8+ T cells in alopecia areata. Here immunoSEQ multiplex PCR was the method, and the copy in TCRdb shows in-frame clones only, minus some. Among fewer than 200,000 clones listed, about three fifths were seen once. The source was CD4+ T cells sorted from blood, collected at approximately week 60, from a patient treated with tofacitinib. The receptors shown here come from a human donor with alopecia areata. CDR3s include the opening cysteine and the closing phenylalanine or tryptophan. The D gene is left open where the match is weak. The size of a clone is reported for some rows only, either as once, few or many, or as a class for expanded clones.

NA	TRBV6-5	TRBJ1-2	NA	12	CASSSTGSGYTF	TGTGCCAGCAGTTCTACAGGGAGCGGCTACACCTTC
NA	TRBV19	TRBJ2-3	TRBD1	14	CARGTGDSADTQYF	TGTGCCAGAGGGACAGGGGATTCTGCAGATACGCAGTATTTT
many	TRBV5-1	TRBJ2-3	NA	11	CASSVTDTQYF	TGCGCCAGCAGTGTTACAGATACGCAGTATTTT
NA	TRBV29-1	TRBJ2-3	NA	13	CSVAQGRGDTQYF	TGCAGCGTTGCCCAGGGGAGGGGAGATACGCAGTATTTT
NA	TRBV27	TRBJ1-2	TRBD1	15	CASSRWDRGPTGYTF	TGTGCCAGCAGTCGCTGGGACAGGGGGCCGACTGGCTACACCTTC
NA	TRBV29-1	TRBJ1-1	NA	12	CSVNNRNTEAFF	TGCAGCGTCAATAACAGGAACACTGAAGCTTTCTTT
few	TRBV11-2	TRBJ2-1	NA	14	CASSSALSYNEQFF	TGTGCCAGCAGCTCGGCACTCTCCTACAATGAGCAGTTCTTC
NA	TRBV30	TRBJ1-2	NA	12	CAWGPGDYGYTF	TGTGCCTGGGGGCCAGGAGACTATGGCTACACCTTC
once	TRBV11-2	TRBJ1-2	NA	14	CASSGRGRDYGYTF	TGTGCCAGCAGCGGCAGGGGTCGCGACTATGGCTACACCTTC
NA	TRBV6-5	TRBJ1-6	NA	16	CASSYSIEVGDSPLHF	TGTGCCAGCAGTTACTCGATCGAGGTTGGGGATTCACCCCTCCACTTT
NA	TRBV7-7	TRBJ2-3	NA	14	CASSLRLSTDTQYF	TGTGCTAGCAGCTTGAGACTAAGCACAGATACGCAGTATTTT
NA	TRBV23-1	TRBJ2-6	NA	17	CASSQSWVPSGANVLTF	TGCGCCAGCAGTCAATCGTGGGTACCCAGTGGGGCCAACGTCCTGACTTTC
NA	TRBV5-1	TRBJ2-3	NA	17	CASSLVMNPTLGHTQYF	TGCGCCAGCAGCTTGGTGATGAACCCTACCCTCGGGCATACGCAGTATTTT
NA	TRBV25-1	TRBJ1-5	TRBD1	12	CASGQGDQPQHF	TGTGCCAGTGGTCAGGGGGATCAGCCCCAGCATTTT
NA	TRBV25-1	TRBJ2-3	TRBD1	13	CYRGREPTDTQYF	TGTTACAGGGGGCGGGAACCCACAGATACGCAGTATTTT
NA	TRBV18	TRBJ2-7	TRBD1	14	CASSGQGASYEQYF	TGTGCCAGCTCGGGACAGGGGGCCTCCTACGAGCAGTACTTC
NA	TRBV5-1	TRBJ2-7	NA	13	CASSFRATYEQYF	TGCGCCAGCAGCTTTCGGGCAACCTACGAGCAGTACTTC
NA	TRBV9	TRBJ2-2	TRBD1	14	CATGRDRSTGELFF	TGTGCCACGGGTCGGGACAGAAGCACCGGGGAGCTGTTTTTT
NA	TRBV5-1	TRBJ1-3	TRBD1	17	CASSPSDRLNSGNTIYF	TGCGCCAGCAGCCCGTCGGACAGGTTGAACTCTGGAAACACCATATATTTT
NA	TRBV5-1	TRBJ1-1	TRBD1	16	CASSWGQGVVNTEAFF	TGCGCCAGCAGCTGGGGACAGGGGGTGGTGAACACTGAAGCTTTCTTT
NA	TRBV27	TRBJ1-6	NA	14	CASSLGRVDSPLHF	TGTGCCAGCAGTTTAGGCAGGGTTGATTCACCCCTCCACTTT
NA	TRBV7-9	TRBJ1-6	NA	14	CASSLGSEGSPLHF	TGTGCCAGCAGCTTAGGCTCGGAGGGTTCACCCCTCCACTTT
few	TRBV27	TRBJ2-1	TRBD1	14	CASSKDRTHNEQFF	TGTGCCAGCAGTAAGGACAGGACCCACAATGAGCAGTTCTTC
NA	TRBV2	TRBJ2-1	NA	13	CASRRTRGNEQFF	TGTGCCAGCAGGCGAACGAGGGGCAATGAGCAGTTCTTC
once	TRBV4-2	TRBJ2-7	NA	16	CASSQAVTGGRGEQYF	TGTGCCAGCAGCCAAGCGGTAACGGGGGGCCGAGGCGAGCAGTACTTC
NA	TRBV11-2	TRBJ1-6	NA	13	CASSPGRNSPLHF	TGTGCCAGCAGTCCCGGTCGTAATTCACCCCTCCACTTT
many	TRBV19	TRBJ1-2	NA	12	CASNLANYGYTF	TGTGCCAGTAACTTGGCTAACTATGGCTACACCTTC